What follows are 31 T cell receptor beta chains derived from one specimen sequenced in a study of T-cell memory formation after mild COVID-19. Using its own MiXCR run on the 5' RACE reads, TCRdb lists one record per CDR3 protein. The top ten clones hold more than 9% of a sample with approximately 480,000 distinct CDR3 sequences, approximately 18% of them seen once. The sequenced sample was PBMCs or a T cell subset sorted from them (not recorded which). Receptors were obtained from an adult woman who had mild COVID-19 (a few samples of this study predate the infection). Cell type and time point are not known.

This clonotype occurred a few times. The chain is built from TRBV11-1 and TRBJ2-3; 12 nucleotides align to TRBD2. Germline-derived CDR1 and CDR2 are SGHAT and FQDESV (reference sequence). This CDR3 is 17 amino acids long. Losses at the gene ends were 2 bases for V and 5 bases for J; bases not matched to a gene: 8. The CDR3, as DNA: TGTGCCAGCAGCTTAACCCGGACTAGCGGGGCGGGAGATACGCAGTATTTT. Translating it yields CASSLTRTSGAGDTQYF.

This chain uses TRBV5-1 with TRBJ2-1, with D possibly being TRBD1 (5 bases). CDR1 is SGHRS, CDR2 YFSETQ, per germline. V was cut by 2 bases and J by 9 bases, with 12 bases left in between. This CDR3 is built from 13 residues. CDR3 nucleotides: TGCGCCAGCAGCTTAAGTGGGGCCGGTGAGCAGTTCTTC. It codes for CASSLSGAGEQFF.

This clonotype was detected only a few times. The chain recombines TRBV9 with TRBJ1-2; a possible D gene is TRBD1 (5 bases). The V end lost 3 bases, the J end lost 2 bases, and 14 bases lay between the germline ends. Germline lookup yields CDR1 SGDLS and CDR2 YYNGEE. The CDR3 sequence is 15 residues long. The CDR3 reads CASSATPGLNYGYTF. The CDR3 DNA reads as TGTGCCAGCAGCGCCACTCCGGGGCTCAACTATGGCTACACCTTC.

This clonotype has only a few counts. CDR3 coding DNA: TGTGCCAGCAGGCAAACGGGGACAGGGGCTGGCTACACCTTC. Translating it yields CASRQTGTGAGYTF. This chain uses TRBV12-3 or TRBV12-4 with TRBJ1-2; 10 nucleotides align to TRBD1. With 6 bases clipped from V and 7 bases from J, the junction kept 8 bases outside the gene matches. The CDR3 contains 14 residues.

This sequence joins TRBV29-1 and TRBJ2-2; no clear D. The CDR3 has 13 amino acids. CDR1 SQVTM and CDR2 ANQGSEA come from the germline V gene. V lost 4 bases to trimming and J lost 0 bases, with 6 bases between them. In nucleotides, the CDR3 is TGCAGCGTTGGACACGCGAACACCGGGGAGCTGTTTTTT. This gives the protein CSVGHANTGELFF.

This clonotype was seen repeatedly, ten times or more. V and J are TRBV29-1 and TRBJ1-2; no clear D gene. There are 12 residues in the CDR3. Trimming left V 3 bases short and J 3 bases short, with 8 bases between. Germline-derived CDR1 and CDR2 are SQVTM and ANQGSEA. The CDR3 is CSVEAHDYGYTF. In nucleotides, the CDR3 is TGCAGCGTTGAGGCGCACGACTATGGCTACACCTTC. Combining the CDR3 with reference TRBV29-1 and TRBJ1-2 gives the whole variable domain SAVISQKPSRDICQRGTSLTIQCQVDSQVTMMFWYRQQPGQSLTLIATANQGSEATYESGFVIDKFPISRPNLTFSTLTVSNMSPEDSSIYLCSVEAHDYGYTFGSGTRLTVV.

This clonotype was seen a handful of times. J is TRBJ1-1 and V is TRBV7-9; tentative D call: TRBD1 (5 bases). V lost 9 bases, J lost 10 bases, and 15 bases lay in between. Per germline, CDR1 SEHNR and CDR2 FQNEAQ (reference sequence). The CDR3 is 11 residues long. The CDR3 DNA reads TGTGCCAGTGGGACTTTGACGAGAGCTTTCTTT. Protein product: CASGTLTRAFF.

This clonotype came up a few times. V gene TRBV20-1 combines with J gene TRBJ1-2; the match to TRBD1 covers 7 bases. CDR3 length equals 13 residues. Germline V CDR1 and CDR2: DFQATT, SNEGSKA (reference sequence). V shed 6 bases, J shed 3 bases, and the junction held 7 bases outside the gene matches. The CDR3 spells CSAKTGWDYGYTF. CDR3 DNA: TGCAGTGCAAAGACAGGGTGGGACTATGGCTACACCTTC.

The chain couples TRBV3-1 to TRBJ1-6; the match to TRBD1 covers 9 bases. The CDR3 is 16 residues long. The V and J ends lost 4 bases and 7 bases, in that order; junction bases with no gene match: 8. Germline lookup yields CDR1 LGHDT and CDR2 YNNKEL (reference sequence). The CDR3 here is CASSPRGQGSNSPLHF. Here the CDR3 DNA reads TGTGCCAGCAGCCCGAGAGGACAGGGGTCAAATTCACCCCTCCACTTT.

The gene calls are TRBV4-3 and TRBJ1-2, with 7 bases lining up with TRBD1. Germline CDR1 is LGHNA and CDR2 is YSLEER. This CDR3 is built from 17 residues. V was pared by 1 base and J by 2 bases, with 10 bases of the junction left unmatched. The CDR3 DNA reads TGCGCCAGCAGCCAAGTACCGCCGACAGGGTCAAACTATGGCTACACCTTC. The encoded protein is CASSQVPPTGSNYGYTF.

This sequence joins TRBV5-1 and TRBJ2-3, with D possibly TRBD2 on 7 matching bases. CDR1 is SGHRS, CDR2 YFSETQ, per germline. Between the trimmed V and J ends, which lost 0 bases and 1 base, there was a span of 24 bases. The CDR3 has 20 residues. CDR3 sequence reads: CASSLDSGAASGFGTDTQYF. DNA of the CDR3: TGCGCCAGCAGCTTGGATTCGGGGGCGGCTAGCGGTTTTGGCACAGATACGCAGTATTTT.

This clonotype was detected only a few times. This chain connects TRBV6-1 to TRBJ2-1; no reliable D call. Germline values: CDR1 MNHNS, CDR2 SASEGT. Trimming cost V 2 bases and J 3 bases, with 14 bases left between them. The CDR3 runs to 16 residues. CDR3 DNA sequence: TGTGCCAGCAGTGAACAGTGGATAGAAAACTACAATGAGCAGTTCTTC. The encoded protein is CASSEQWIENYNEQFF.

The chain combines TRBV7-2 with TRBJ2-6; 9 bases are a match to TRBD2. CDR1 is SGHTA and CDR2 is FQGNSA in the germline V gene. J lost 0 bases, V lost 6 bases, and 12 bases had no gene match. This CDR3 has 19 residues. The CDR3, as DNA: TGTGCCAGCAGTCCTTTAGCGGGAGTTCTCCCCTCTGGGGCCAACGTCCTGACTTTC. Translated: CASSPLAGVLPSGANVLTF.

The chain has TRBV12-3 or TRBV12-4 and TRBJ1-2; possible D gene TRBD1, 5 bases. With 3 bases removed from V and 7 bases from J, the gap between germline ends came to 12 bases. This CDR3 is 13 amino acids long. In DNA, the CDR3 is TGTGCCAGCAGTTTGGCAGGGCCCGGTGGCTACACCTTC. Translation gives CASSLAGPGGYTF.

V is TRBV12-3 or TRBV12-4 and J is TRBJ1-2; 9 bases agree with TRBD1. This CDR3 comprises 15 residues. The V gene end was trimmed by 5 bases and the J gene end by 2 bases; junction bases not matched to a gene: 6. Here the CDR3 DNA reads TGTGCCAGCAGTATCCCTGGACAGGGGAACTATGGCTACACCTTC. Translated, it gives CASSIPGQGNYGYTF.

This chain joins TRBV27 and TRBJ2-7; TRBD2 matches at 7 bases. The CDR3 is made up of 11 amino acids. The V segment lost 10 bases and the J segment 3 bases; nucleotides outside the gene matches: 3. In germline, CDR1 is MNHEY, CDR2 SMNVEV (reference sequence). Here the CDR3 DNA reads TGTGCCACCGGGGGGATCTACGAGCAGTACTTC. The encoded protein is CATGGIYEQYF.

This CDR3 reads CATSDPPLTGDQETQYF. CDR3 bases: TGTGCCACCAGTGACCCACCCTTGACAGGGGACCAAGAGACCCAGTACTTC. The chain links TRBV24-1 to TRBJ2-5; 8 positions agree with TRBD1. CDR3 length equals 17 residues. Germline V CDR1 and CDR2: KGHDR, SFDVKD. V shed 4 bases and J 0 bases; nucleotides not matched to a gene: 9.

This clonotype was counted a few times. V gene TRBV7-9 combines with J gene TRBJ2-2; no reliable D call. The CDR3 totals 14 residues. V was shortened by 5 bases and J by 4 bases, with 11 bases between the two germline ends. Germline V gives CDR1 SEHNR, CDR2 FQNEAQ (reference sequence). The CDR3 sequence: CASSPLLGTGELFF. The CDR3 region has the DNA TGTGCCAGCAGCCCTCTTCTTGGCACCGGGGAGCTGTTTTTT. Using reference TRBV7-9 and TRBJ2-2 for the parts outside the CDR3, the full variable domain is DTGVSQNPRHKITKRGQNVTFRCDPISEHNRLYWYRQTLGQGPEFLTYFQNEAQLEKSRLLSDRFSAERPKGSFSTLEIQRTEQGDSAMYLCASSPLLGTGELFFGEGSRLTVL.

This rearrangement joins TRBV11-2 to TRBJ2-1; either TRBD1 or TRBD2 may fit D (5 bases each). The germline V and J ends were trimmed by 5 bases and 1 base, with 15 bases remaining between them. The CDR3 totals 16 residues. CDR1 and CDR2 from the germline V gene are SGHAT and FQNNGV. Here the CDR3 reads CASSHIWGSSYNEQFF. Here the CDR3 DNA reads TGTGCCAGCAGCCACATATGGGGGTCATCCTACAATGAGCAGTTCTTC.

This clonotype turned up a few times. The chain is built from TRBV7-9 and TRBJ1-1; D ambiguous. The germline CDR1 and CDR2 sequences are SEHNR and FQNEAQ (reference sequence). The CDR3 is made up of 15 amino acids. The V end was cut by 1 base, the J end by 5 bases, with 14 bases between. CDR3 DNA: TGTGCCAGCAGCTTAGGTTGGGCGAGAGGGACTGAAGCTTTCTTT. Protein product: CASSLGWARGTEAFF. The variable domain in full, completed from reference TRBV7-9 and TRBJ1-1, reads DTGVSQNPRHKITKRGQNVTFRCDPISEHNRLYWYRQTLGQGPEFLTYFQNEAQLEKSRLLSDRFSAERPKGSFSTLEIQRTEQGDSAMYLCASSLGWARGTEAFFGQGTRLTVV.

V and J are TRBV7-9 and TRBJ2-1; 9 bases line up with TRBD2. This CDR3 is built from 15 residues. V lost 2 bases, J lost 10 bases, and 9 bases stayed unmatched. Germline assignment: CDR1 SEHNR and CDR2 FQNEAQ (reference sequence). As DNA, the CDR3 is TGTGCCAGCAGCTTATCGTCAGCGGGAGGAATAGAGCAGTTCTTC. Protein sequence: CASSLSSAGGIEQFF.

This chain connects TRBV6-5 to TRBJ2-7; 9 bases match TRBD1. The germline gives CDR1 MNHEY, CDR2 SVGAGI. The CDR3 is 15 residues long. J lost 6 bases, V lost 0 bases, and 6 bases had no gene match. CDR3 residues: CASSYSPGTGSEQYF. The CDR3 coding sequence is TGTGCCAGCAGTTACTCGCCGGGGACAGGGTCCGAGCAGTACTTC.

The genes are TRBV15 and TRBJ2-2; D call uncertain. This CDR3 is 12 amino acids long. V shed 0 bases and J shed 7 bases, with 3 bases lying between them. Germline V gene data show CDR1 as LNHNV and CDR2 as YYDKDF (reference sequence). CDR3 sequence reads: CATSRDIGELFF. The CDR3, as DNA: TGTGCCACCAGCAGAGATATCGGGGAGCTGTTTTTT.

At least ten counts were recorded for this clonotype. V and J are TRBV4-1 and TRBJ2-1, with TRBD2 identical over 7 bases. This CDR3 is 16 amino acids long. Germline V gives CDR1 MGHRA, CDR2 YSYEKL. Unmatched junction bases numbered 9, after V lost 0 bases and J lost 7 bases. CDR3 bases: TGCGCCAGCAGCCAAGATTTCGTCCCCGGGAGGAATGAGCAGTTCTTC. Encoded protein: CASSQDFVPGRNEQFF.

The chain links TRBV12-3 or TRBV12-4 to TRBJ2-5; the D is unclear. Trimming took off 5 bases at V and 2 bases at J, with 21 bases between the two ends. The CDR3 runs 17 residues. The CDR3 here is CASSPPPVVKVQETQYF. Written as DNA, the CDR3 is TGTGCCAGCAGTCCCCCCCCCGTGGTGAAGGTTCAAGAGACCCAGTACTTC.

The J gene is TRBJ1-6, the V gene TRBV7-9; no clear D gene. The CDR3 covers 14 residues. Looked up from germline, CDR1 is SEHNR and CDR2 is FQNEAQ (reference sequence). Trimming removed 7 bases at V and 10 bases at J, with 17 bases between. The CDR3 sequence: CASTPVVGDSPLHF. The CDR3 nucleotides read TGTGCCAGCACTCCGGTGGTGGGTGACTCACCCCTCCACTTT.

The chain links TRBV29-1 to TRBJ2-7, with D hard to call. Trimming removed 4 bases from V and 3 bases from J, with 16 bases in between. The CDR3 has 14 amino acids. The germline V gene has CDR1 SQVTM and CDR2 ANQGSEA. CDR3 bases: TGCAGCGTTGCCCCCACAAACCTCCGCTACGAGCAGTACTTC. Its protein product is CSVAPTNLRYEQYF.

The chain is built from TRBV12-3 or TRBV12-4 and TRBJ1-4; D possibly corresponds to TRBD1 (5 bases). The CDR3 runs to 13 residues. Trimming left V 6 bases short and J 7 bases short, with 12 bases between. CDR3 protein: CASSPRGGEKLFF. As DNA, the CDR3 is TGTGCCAGCAGCCCTCGTGGGGGTGAAAAACTGTTTTTT.

This clonotype has just a few counts. The chain combines TRBV25-1 with TRBJ1-1; 9 bases are a match to TRBD1. Trimming removed 4 bases from V and 6 bases from J; junction bases left unmatched: 3. CDR3 length: 13 amino acids. Germline CDR1 and CDR2: MGHDK and SYGVNS. CDR3 region: CASSGDRASEAFF. For the CDR3, the DNA is TGTGCCAGCAGTGGGGACAGGGCCTCTGAAGCTTTCTTT.

This clonotype was counted between two and nine times. The genes are TRBV12-3 or TRBV12-4 and TRBJ2-3; 14 nucleotides line up with TRBD2. This CDR3 has 16 residues. Losses at the gene ends were 1 base for V and 6 bases for J; bases not matched to a gene: 3. Written as DNA, the CDR3 is TGTGCCAGCAGTTTAGAGGGACTAGCGGGAGACGATACGCAGTATTTT. Protein sequence: CASSLEGLAGDDTQYF.

A single count supports this clonotype. The chain is built from TRBV6-2 or TRBV6-3 and TRBJ2-1, with 13 bases that match TRBD2. Trimming took 2 bases from V and 13 from J; bases not matched to a gene: 5. This CDR3 spans 14 amino acids. Germline loops: CDR1 MNHEY, CDR2 SVGEGT. The CDR3 loop is CASSYGTSGNRQFF. The CDR3 nucleotides are TGTGCCAGCAGTTACGGGACTAGCGGGAACCGACAGTTCTTC.